The next 3 T cell receptor beta chains were all read from a single sample in a study of regulatory T cells in long-lasting Graves disease. Sequencing libraries for TCR beta were prepared with iRepertoire HTBI primers and Arm-PCR of CDR3 regions. In TCRdb, the multiplex PCR reads were re-called with MiXCR into one record per CDR3 protein. The sample lists almost 350,000 distinct CDR3 sequences; around 20% were seen once. Noted time point: persistent/refractory GD, antithyroid drugs over 5 years with positive TRAb. PBMC-extracted RNA yielded the TCR library. The source material was peripheral blood mononuclear cells (PBMCs), sampled when the disease was refractory, from a patient treated with antithyroid drugs. The receptors were gathered from a female donor with Graves disease.

V usage is TRBV9 and J usage is TRBJ1-5, with D perhaps TRBD1 (6 bases). The CDR3 extends over 15 amino acids. Germline loops: CDR1 SGDLS, CDR2 YYNGEE. The V and J ends lost 3 bases and 7 bases respectively, with 17 bases between them. The CDR3 DNA reads as TGTGCCAGCAGCGCCGGAGGGGGGTTCGGACAGCCCCAGCATTTT. This sequence encodes CASSAGGGFGQPQHF.

The rearrangement uses TRBV29-1 and TRBJ2-7; possible D gene TRBD2, 5 bases. This CDR3 is built from 11 residues. V lost 7 bases and J lost 1, with 8 bases in between. Germline V gene sequence: CDR1 SQVTM, CDR2 ANQGSEA. The CDR3 reads CSGGSSYEQYF. DNA for the CDR3: TGCAGCGGCGGGTCGTCCTACGAGCAGTACTTC.

This clonotype occurred once. The gene calls are TRBV29-1 and TRBJ2-3; D is unclear. Germline V gene data show CDR1 as SQVTM and CDR2 as ANQGSEA. This CDR3 has 16 residues. V shed 6 bases and J shed 6 bases, with 25 bases lying between them. CDR3 sequence reads: CSVHKFLSAHLDTQYF. The CDR3 region has the DNA TGCAGCGTCCACAAGTTTTTGTCCGCGCATCTCGATACGCAGTATTTT.